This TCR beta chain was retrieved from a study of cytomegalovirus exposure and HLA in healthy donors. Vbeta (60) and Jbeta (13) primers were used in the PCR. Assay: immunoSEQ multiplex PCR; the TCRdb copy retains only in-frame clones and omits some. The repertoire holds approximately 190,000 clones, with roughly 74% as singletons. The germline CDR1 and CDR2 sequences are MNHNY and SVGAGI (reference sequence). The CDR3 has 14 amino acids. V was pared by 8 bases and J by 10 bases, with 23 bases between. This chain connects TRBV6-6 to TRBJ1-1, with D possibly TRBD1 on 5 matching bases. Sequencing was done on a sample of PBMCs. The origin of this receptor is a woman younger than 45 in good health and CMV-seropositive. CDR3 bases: TGTGCCAGCCTGGGGGACTCCCCACCTCCGGGAGCTTTCTTT. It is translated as CASLGDSPPPGAFF.